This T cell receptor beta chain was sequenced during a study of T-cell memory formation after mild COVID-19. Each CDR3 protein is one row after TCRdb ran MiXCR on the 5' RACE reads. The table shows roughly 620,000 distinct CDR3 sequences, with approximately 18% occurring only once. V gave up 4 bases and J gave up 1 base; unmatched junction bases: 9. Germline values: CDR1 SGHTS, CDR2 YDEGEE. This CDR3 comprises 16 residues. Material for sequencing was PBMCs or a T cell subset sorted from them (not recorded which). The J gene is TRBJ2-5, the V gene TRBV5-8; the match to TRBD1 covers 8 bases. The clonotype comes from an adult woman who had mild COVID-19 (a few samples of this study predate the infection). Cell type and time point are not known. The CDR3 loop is CASSPWTGSPQETQYF. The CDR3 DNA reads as TGTGCCAGCAGCCCGTGGACAGGGTCACCCCAAGAGACCCAGTACTTC.